This T cell receptor (beta chain) emerged from a study of OX40 agonist ivuxolimab in advanced cancers. Whole-study findings and limits: The expanded peripheral T cells' antigen specificity was not determined.

Germline values: CDR1 SGHNT, CDR2 YENEEA. CDR3 length: 14 residues. The V and J ends lost 1 base and 3 bases respectively, with 8 bases between them. This clone was observed once. Antigen unknown. Generated by immunoSEQ multiplex PCR, the TCRdb table keeps only in-frame clones and is missing some. The sample has approximately 70,000 clones; around 90% are singletons. The TCR sequence derives from an adult with an advanced solid tumor such as melanoma, head and neck, liver or kidney cancer. Sequenced material: CD4+ or CD8+ T cells sorted from blood, taken in a trial of the OX40 agonist ivuxolimab. The chain uses TRBV11-3 and TRBJ2-3, with no clear D. The CDR3 nucleotides read TGTGCCAGCAGCTTAGGCGCGTCTACAGATACGCAGTATTTT. This sequence encodes CASSLGASTDTQYF.